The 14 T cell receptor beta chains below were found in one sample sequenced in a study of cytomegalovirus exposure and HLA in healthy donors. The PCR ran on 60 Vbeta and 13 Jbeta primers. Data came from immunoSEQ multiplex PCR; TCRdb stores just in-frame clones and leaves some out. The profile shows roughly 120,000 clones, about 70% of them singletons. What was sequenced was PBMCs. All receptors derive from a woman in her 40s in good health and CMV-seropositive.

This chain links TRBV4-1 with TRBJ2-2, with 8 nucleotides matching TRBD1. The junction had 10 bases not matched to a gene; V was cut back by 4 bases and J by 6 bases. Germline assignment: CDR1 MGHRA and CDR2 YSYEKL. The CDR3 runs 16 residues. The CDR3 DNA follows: TGCGCCAGCAGCCGCCCATTTAGACAGGGGCCCGGGGAGCTGTTTTTT. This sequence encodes CASSRPFRQGPGELFF.

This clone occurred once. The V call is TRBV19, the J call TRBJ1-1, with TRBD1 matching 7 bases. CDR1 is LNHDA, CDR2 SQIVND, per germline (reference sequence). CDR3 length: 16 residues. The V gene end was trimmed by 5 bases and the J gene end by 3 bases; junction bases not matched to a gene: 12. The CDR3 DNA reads TGTGCCAGTAGTCCAGGGGGACAGCCGGGCGACACTGAAGCTTTCTTT. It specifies CASSPGGQPGDTEAFF. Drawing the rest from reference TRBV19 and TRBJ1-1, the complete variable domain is DGGITQSPKYLFRKEGQNVTLSCEQNLNHDAMYWYRQDPGQGLRLIYYSQIVNDFQKGDIAEGYSVSREKKESFPLTVTSAQKNPTAFYLCASSPGGQPGDTEAFFGQGTRLTVV.

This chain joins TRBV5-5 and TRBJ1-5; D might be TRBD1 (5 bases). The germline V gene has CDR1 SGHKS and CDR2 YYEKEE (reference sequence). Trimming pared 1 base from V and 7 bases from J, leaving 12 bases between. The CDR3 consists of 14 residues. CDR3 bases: TGTGCCAGCAGCTTGTTGGAGCGGGGCCAGCCCCAGCATTTT. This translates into CASSLLERGQPQHF.

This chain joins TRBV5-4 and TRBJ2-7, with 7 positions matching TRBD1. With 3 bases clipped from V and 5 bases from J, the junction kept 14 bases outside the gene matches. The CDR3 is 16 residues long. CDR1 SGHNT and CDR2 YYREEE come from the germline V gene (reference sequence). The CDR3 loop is CASSSRFDRAYHEQYF. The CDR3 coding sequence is TGTGCCAGCAGCTCCCGATTCGACAGGGCTTACCACGAGCAGTACTTC.

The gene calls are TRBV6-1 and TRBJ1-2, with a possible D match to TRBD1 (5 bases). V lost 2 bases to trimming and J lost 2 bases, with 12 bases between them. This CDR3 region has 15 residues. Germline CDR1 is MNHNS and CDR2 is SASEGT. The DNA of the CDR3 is TGTGCCAGCAGTGAAATGCAGACAGCCAACTATGGCTACACCTTC. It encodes CASSEMQTANYGYTF.

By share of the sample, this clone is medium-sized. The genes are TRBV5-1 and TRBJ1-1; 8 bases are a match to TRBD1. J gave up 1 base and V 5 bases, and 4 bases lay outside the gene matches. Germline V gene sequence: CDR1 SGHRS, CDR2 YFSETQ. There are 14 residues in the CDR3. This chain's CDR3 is CASRPQGANTEAFF. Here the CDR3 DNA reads TGCGCCAGCAGACCTCAGGGGGCGAACACTGAAGCTTTCTTT. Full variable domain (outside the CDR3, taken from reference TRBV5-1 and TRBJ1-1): KAGVTQTPRYLIKTRGQQVTLSCSPISGHRSVSWYQQTPGQGLQFLFEYFSETQRNKGNFPGRFSGRQFSNSRSEMNVSTLELGDSALYLCASRPQGANTEAFFGQGTRLTVV.

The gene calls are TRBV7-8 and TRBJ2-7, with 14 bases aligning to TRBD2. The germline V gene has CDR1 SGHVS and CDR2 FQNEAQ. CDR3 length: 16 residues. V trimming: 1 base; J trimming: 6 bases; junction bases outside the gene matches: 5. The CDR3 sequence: CASSLVGLAGGGEQYF. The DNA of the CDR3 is TGTGCCAGCAGCTTAGTAGGACTAGCGGGAGGAGGCGAGCAGTACTTC.

This chain's CDR3 is CASSDEGVSGNTIYF. The CDR3 coding sequence is TGTGCCAGCAGCGATGAGGGGGTCTCTGGAAACACCATATATTTT. The chain is built from TRBV9 and TRBJ1-3, with D perhaps TRBD1 (6 bases). V gave up 3 bases and J gave up 0 bases, with 10 bases separating them. This CDR3 contains 15 residues. Germline CDR1 reads SGDLS; CDR2 reads YYNGEE. Supplemented by reference TRBV9 and TRBJ1-3, the full variable domain reads DSGVTQTPKHLITATGQRVTLRCSPRSGDLSVYWYQQSLDQGLQFLIQYYNGEERAKGNILERFSAQQFPDLHSELNLSSLELGDSALYFCASSDEGVSGNTIYFGEGSWLTVV.

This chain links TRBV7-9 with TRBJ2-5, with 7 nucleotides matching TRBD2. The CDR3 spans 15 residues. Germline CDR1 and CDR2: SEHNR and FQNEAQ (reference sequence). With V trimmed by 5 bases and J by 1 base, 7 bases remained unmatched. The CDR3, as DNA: TGTGCCAGCAGCAGAAGCGGGGACCGCCAAGAGACCCAGTACTTC. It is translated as CASSRSGDRQETQYF. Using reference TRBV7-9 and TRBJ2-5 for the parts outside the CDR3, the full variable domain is DTGVSQNPRHKITKRGQNVTFRCDPISEHNRLYWYRQTLGQGPEFLTYFQNEAQLEKSRLLSDRFSAERPKGSFSTLEIQRTEQGDSAMYLCASSRSGDRQETQYFGPGTRLLVL.

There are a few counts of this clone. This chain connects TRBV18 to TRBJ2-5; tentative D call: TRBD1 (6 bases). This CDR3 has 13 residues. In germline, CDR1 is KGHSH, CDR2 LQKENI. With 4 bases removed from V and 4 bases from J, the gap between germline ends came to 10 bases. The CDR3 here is CASSREGGETQYF. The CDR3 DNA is TGTGCCAGCTCACGGGAAGGGGGAGAGACCCAGTACTTC.

The CDR3 spells CATSTDRGSNQPQHF. DNA of the CDR3: TGTGCCACCAGCACGGACAGGGGTAGCAATCAGCCCCAGCATTTT. The V gene is TRBV15, the J gene TRBJ1-5; TRBD1 agrees at 9 bases. V shed 4 bases, J shed 0 bases, and the junction held 1 base outside the gene matches. The CDR3 runs 15 residues. Germline CDR1 and CDR2: LNHNV and YYDKDF (reference sequence).

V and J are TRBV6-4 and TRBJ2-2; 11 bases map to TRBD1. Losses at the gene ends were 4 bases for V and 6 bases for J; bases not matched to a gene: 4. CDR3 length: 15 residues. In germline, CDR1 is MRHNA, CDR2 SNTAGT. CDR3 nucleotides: TGTGCCAGCAGTGGCGGACAGGGGGCGCCCGGGGAGCTGTTTTTT. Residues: CASSGGQGAPGELFF.

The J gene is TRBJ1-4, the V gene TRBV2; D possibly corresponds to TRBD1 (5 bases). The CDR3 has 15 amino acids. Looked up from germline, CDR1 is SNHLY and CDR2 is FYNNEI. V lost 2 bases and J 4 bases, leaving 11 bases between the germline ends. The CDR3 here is CASSEFGRVNEKLFF. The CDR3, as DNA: TGTGCCAGCAGTGAATTCGGCAGGGTTAATGAAAAACTGTTTTTT. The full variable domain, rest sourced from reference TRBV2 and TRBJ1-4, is EPEVTQTPSHQVTQMGQEVILRCVPISNHLYFYWYRQILGQKVEFLVSFYNNEISEKSEIFDDQFSVERPDGSNFTLKIRSTKLEDSAMYFCASSEFGRVNEKLFFGSGTQLSVL.

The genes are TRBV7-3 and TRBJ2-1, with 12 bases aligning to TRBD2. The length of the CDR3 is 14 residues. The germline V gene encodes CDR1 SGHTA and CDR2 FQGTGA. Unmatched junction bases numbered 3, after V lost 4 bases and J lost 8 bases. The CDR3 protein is CASSYGLAGYEQFF. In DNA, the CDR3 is TGTGCCAGCAGCTACGGACTAGCGGGGTATGAGCAGTTCTTC. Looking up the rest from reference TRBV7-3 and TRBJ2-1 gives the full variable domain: GAGVSQTPSNKVTEKGKYVELRCDPISGHTALYWYRQSLGQGPEFLIYFQGTGAADDSGLPNDRFFAVRPEGSVSTLKIQRTERGDSAVYLCASSYGLAGYEQFFGPGTRLTVL.